This T cell receptor beta chain was sequenced for a study of CD8 T cells in ankylosing spondylitis. The study's findings and limits: There was reportedly significant enrichment of clones that were disease-linked in matched ankylosing spondylitis synovial fluid. What seemed typical of ankylosing spondylitis blood was a TCR beta motif built from several highly homologous variants. Those disease-linked clones were CD8+; they were also relatively rare in peripheral blood.

This clonotype showed up many times. Its antigen is as yet unknown. Trimming removed 5 bases from V and 8 bases from J, with 18 bases in between. Germline assignment: CDR1 MNHEY and CDR2 SMNVEV (reference sequence). The CDR3 extends over 14 amino acids. With molecular barcodes, quantitative 5'-RACE was used to make the TCR beta libraries. A single record per CDR3 protein comes from TCRdb applying MiXCR to the 5' RACE reads. The data show about 320,000 distinct CDR3 sequences, under 14% seen once. The sequence was collected from a female donor with ankylosing spondylitis or in good health (not recorded which). Source material: blood, either unsorted or a sorted T cell fraction (not recorded which). The chain has TRBV27 and TRBJ1-2; TRBD1 might be the D (6 bases). DNA of the CDR3: TGTGCCAGCAGTACCAGGAGCGGGGGCGAGGGCTACACCTTC. Protein: CASSTRSGGEGYTF.